These T cell receptor beta chains were read from a single sample in a study of T-cell memory formation after mild COVID-19. One entry per CDR3 protein, called by TCRdb with MiXCR from the 5' RACE reads. The sample includes more than 300,000 distinct CDR3 sequences, 20% to 25% of them seen just once. The source material was PBMCs or a T cell subset sorted from them (not recorded which). The receptors were sampled from a man younger than 35 who had mild COVID-19 (a few samples of this study predate the infection). Cell type and time point are not known. Each CDR3 is given with its conserved first and last residue. The order of the fields is D gene, clone size, J gene, V gene, CDR3 DNA, CDR3 protein. D genes are given only for firm matches. Expanded clones get a size class; other rows say once, few or many, or leave the size out.

TRBD2,.,TRBJ2-3,TRBV7-2,TGTGCCAGCAGCCCCCACGGCGGGGGGGCTAGCACAGATACGCAGTATTTT,CASSPHGGGASTDTQYF
TRBD2,.,TRBJ2-1,TRBV12-3/TRBV12-4,TGTGCCAGCAGTGCGCCTTTAGCGGGGGCTTACAATGAGCAGTTCTTC,CASSAPLAGAYNEQFF
TRBD1,few,TRBJ1-2,TRBV20-1,TGCAGTGCTAGGACAGGGAGGGGCTATGGCTACACCTTC,CSARTGRGYGYTF
.,few,TRBJ2-6,TRBV11-2,TGTGCCAGCAGCTCATGGGGGGGGCACGGGGCCAACGTCCTGACTTTC,CASSSWGGHGANVLTF
.,few,TRBJ1-2,TRBV25-1,TGTGCCAGCAGTGAGGGTGTCTATGGCTACACCTTC,CASSEGVYGYTF
TRBD2,few,TRBJ2-1,TRBV5-4,TGTGCCAGCAGCAGCGGCGGGGGGGCCTCCTACAATGAGCAGTTCTTC,CASSSGGGASYNEQFF
TRBD2,many,TRBJ2-1,TRBV4-3,TGCGCCAGCAGCACGGAACGAGGGAGGGATGAGCAGTTCTTC,CASSTERGRDEQFF
TRBD2,.,TRBJ2-5,TRBV11-2,TGTGCCAGCAGCTTCTCTAGGACTAGCGGGGGACAAGAGACCCAGTACTTC,CASSFSRTSGGQETQYF
.,.,TRBJ2-1,TRBV7-7,TGTGCCAGCAGCTTATTCCCGGGGGTGCTCAATGAGCAGTTCTTC,CASSLFPGVLNEQFF
.,.,TRBJ1-2,TRBV5-5,TGTGCCAGCAGCCAATCCCCGGGATTCGGATATGGCTACACCTTC,CASSQSPGFGYGYTF
TRBD2,.,TRBJ2-5,TRBV5-5,TGTGCCAGCAGCCCTCGACTAGCGGGGGAGGGAGAGACCCAGTACTTC,CASSPRLAGEGETQYF
.,.,TRBJ1-1,TRBV13,TGTGCCAGCAGCTTTGGTAGTCTCACTGAAGCTTTCTTT,CASSFGSLTEAFF